The rows below give T cell receptor beta chains drawn from one sample of a study of blood T cell repertoires in COVID-19. Measured with immunoSEQ multiplex PCR; TCRdb has only the in-frame clones, and not every one. The sample comprises about 300,000 clones, under 90% of which are singletons, and around 9.3% rests with the top ten. Sequencing was done on a sample of PBMCs or T cells enriched from blood (not recorded which). The receptors derive from a woman aged 18-30 years who had recovered from COVID-19. The CDR3 runs from the conserved cysteine through the conserved F or W. D genes are given only for firm matches. Clone size appears in some rows only: once, few, many, or a class for an expanded clone.

clone_size	j_call	v_call	d_call	cdr3_aa	cdr3_nt
NA	TRBJ2-5	TRBV4-2	TRBD2	CASSQAGGKETQYF	TGTGCCAGCAGCCAAGCCGGGGGGAAAGAGACCCAGTACTTC
NA	TRBJ2-1	TRBV9	NA	CASSVDGNSYNEQFF	TGTGCCAGCAGCGTAGACGGGAATTCCTACAATGAGCAGTTCTTC
NA	TRBJ2-2	TRBV4-2	NA	CASSQGVGGFTGELFF	TGTGCCAGCAGCCAAGGGGTTGGGGGGTTTACCGGGGAGCTGTTTTTT
NA	TRBJ1-4	TRBV5-1	TRBD1	CASSLTGANEKLFF	TGCGCCAGCAGCCTGACAGGGGCAAATGAAAAACTGTTTTTT
few	TRBJ2-1	TRBV10-3	TRBD2	CAISEGTGIAGGVNEQFF	TGTGCCATCAGTGAAGGGACAGGGATAGCGGGAGGGGTGAATGAGCAGTTCTTC
once	TRBJ2-1	TRBV3-1/TRBV3-2	TRBD2	CASSQDLAGDEQFF	TGTGCCAGCAGCCAAGACCTAGCGGGGGATGAGCAGTTCTTC
NA	TRBJ1-3	TRBV19	TRBD1	CASSSSDRVSGNTIYF	TGTGCCAGTAGTTCCTCGGACAGGGTCTCTGGAAACACCATATATTTT
NA	TRBJ2-1	TRBV29-1	NA	CSVEGRGYNEQFF	TGCAGCGTTGAGGGTCGGGGGTACAATGAGCAGTTCTTC
few	TRBJ1-2	TRBV27	NA	CASSLSRRGYGYTF	TGTGCCAGCAGTTTATCGAGGAGGGGCTATGGCTACACCTTC
NA	TRBJ1-1	TRBV3-1/TRBV3-2	NA	CASSQEQGNTEAFF	TGTGCCAGCAGCCAAGAACAGGGGAACACTGAAGCTTTCTTT
NA	TRBJ2-3	TRBV27	TRBD2	CASSLGTSGTQYF	TGTGCCAGCAGTTTAGGGACTAGCGGGACGCAGTATTTT
NA	TRBJ2-3	TRBV3-1/TRBV3-2	TRBD2	CASSDREDLDTQYF	TGTGCCAGCAGCGATCGGGAGGATTTAGATACGCAGTATTTT
once	TRBJ2-1	TRBV3-1/TRBV3-2	TRBD2	CASSAPRGAYNEQFF	TGTGCCAGCAGCGCACCTCGGGGGGCCTACAATGAGCAGTTCTTC